Listed below are T cell receptor beta chains from one sample, sequenced in a study of blood T cell repertoires in COVID-19. Repertoires were generated with immunoSEQ multiplex PCR, while TCRdb's copy carries only in-frame clones and drops some. The sample records approximately 150,000 clones, almost 90% being singletons. The source material was peripheral blood. The receptors were gathered from a woman aged 60-75 years with acute or convalescent COVID-19. Each CDR3 is given with its conserved first and last residue. D genes are given only for firm matches. The listing skips clone size in some rows; elsewhere it reads once, few, many or a size class.

d_gene | len | abundance | j_gene | v_gene | CDR3aa | CDR3nt
TRBD2 | 16 | once | TRBJ2-2 | TRBV7-9 | CASSGREDTNTGELFF | TGTGCCAGCAGCGGGCGGGAGGACACCAACACCGGGGAGCTGTTTTTT
TRBD1 | 15 | few | TRBJ1-1 | TRBV9 | CASSVGPGGNTEAFF | TGTGCCAGCAGCGTAGGTCCAGGGGGCAATACTGAAGCTTTCTTT
NA | 16 | NA | TRBJ1-2 | TRBV18 | CASSPLVQGPINGYTF | TGTGCCAGCTCACCACTCGTCCAGGGGCCGATAAATGGCTACACCTTC
NA | 14 | NA | TRBJ2-7 | TRBV30 | CAWSPGLSTYEQYF | TGTGCCTGGAGCCCGGGACTTTCGACCTACGAGCAGTACTTC
NA | 16 | NA | TRBJ2-2 | TRBV7-7 | CASSPSAGDYTGELFF | TGTGCTAGCAGCCCAAGCGCAGGGGATTACACCGGGGAGCTGTTTTTT
TRBD1 | 13 | NA | TRBJ1-4 | TRBV10-3 | CAISGTGGEKLFF | TGTGCCATCAGTGGGACAGGCGGCGAAAAACTGTTTTTT
NA | 15 | NA | TRBJ1-1 | TRBV29-1 | CSVGSTGFPTTEAFF | TGCAGCGTTGGGTCTACAGGGTTTCCGACCACTGAAGCTTTCTTT
TRBD2 | 20 | NA | TRBJ2-6 | TRBV7-2 | CASSLAPLLSGGAGANVLTF | TGTGCCAGCAGCTTAGCGCCCCTCCTAAGCGGGGGGGCCGGGGCCAACGTCCTGACTTTC
NA | 14 | NA | TRBJ2-2 | TRBV24-1 | CATSDLTGTGELFF | TGTGCCACCAGTGATCTGACGGGGACCGGGGAGCTGTTTTTT
NA | 14 | NA | TRBJ1-2 | TRBV5-1 | CASSTNRDIDGYTF | TGCGCCAGCAGCACCAACCGGGACATAGACGGCTACACCTTC
NA | 13 | NA | TRBJ1-2 | TRBV5-6 | CASSLEAGGGYTF | TGTGCCAGCAGCTTGGAGGCAGGAGGGGGCTACACCTTC
TRBD1 | 14 | NA | TRBJ1-2 | TRBV5-1 | CASSLDRDFYGYTF | TGCGCCAGCAGCTTAGACAGGGACTTCTATGGCTACACCTTC
TRBD1 | 16 | NA | TRBJ1-1 | TRBV19 | CASSIATGSMNTEAFF | TGTGCCAGTAGTATAGCGACAGGGTCTATGAACACTGAAGCTTTCTTT
TRBD1 | 12 | NA | TRBJ1-2 | TRBV29-1 | CSVWDSLDGYTF | TGCAGCGTATGGGACAGTCTAGACGGCTACACCTTC
NA | 14 | NA | TRBJ1-2 | TRBV6-1 | CASSETDSNYGYTF | TGTGCCAGCAGTGAAACGGACTCTAACTATGGCTACACCTTC
TRBD1 | 13 | NA | TRBJ1-5 | TRBV7-3 | CASSAGQGQPQHF | TGTGCCAGCAGCGCGGGACAGGGACAGCCCCAGCATTTT
TRBD2 | 17 | NA | TRBJ2-3 | TRBV4-1 | CASSLVASGEITDTQYF | TGCGCCAGCAGCCTAGTGGCTAGCGGGGAGATCACAGATACGCAGTATTTT
TRBD1 | 18 | NA | TRBJ1-2 | TRBV27 | CASSPANPYRGREYGYTF | TGTGCCAGCAGTCCAGCTAACCCTTACAGGGGGCGAGAGTATGGCTACACCTTC
NA | 14 | NA | TRBJ2-1 | TRBV19 | CASSIVQGGNEQFF | TGTGCCAGTAGTATAGTTCAGGGCGGCAATGAGCAGTTCTTC
NA | 13 | NA | TRBJ2-7 | TRBV7-9 | CASSSDSSYEQYF | TGTGCCAGCAGCTCGGACAGCTCCTACGAGCAGTACTTC
TRBD1 | 15 | NA | TRBJ2-2 | TRBV5-4 | CASSWDRRNTGELFF | TGTGCCAGCAGTTGGGACAGGAGGAACACCGGGGAGCTGTTTTTT
TRBD1 | 19 | once | TRBJ1-6 | TRBV23-1 | CASSQSNCTGEIKDSPLHF | TGCGCCAGCAGTCAATCTAATTGTACAGGGGAAATTAAGGATTCACCCCTCCACTTT
NA | 12 | NA | TRBJ2-3 | TRBV12-3/TRBV12-4 | CASRQIEDTQYF | TGTGCCAGCAGGCAAATCGAGGATACGCAGTATTTT
TRBD1 | 14 | NA | TRBJ1-1 | TRBV5-1 | CASSTGTGPTEAFF | TGCGCCAGCAGCACCGGGACAGGGCCCACTGAAGCTTTCTTT
NA | 16 | once | TRBJ1-3 | TRBV10-1 | CASSEWCRSYGNTIYF | TGCGCCAGCAGTGAGTGGTGTAGGAGTTATGGAAACACCATATATTTT
TRBD1 | 15 | NA | TRBJ2-2 | TRBV15 | CATRPGTGDTGELFF | TGTGCCACCCGTCCAGGGACAGGGGACACCGGGGAGCTGTTTTTT
TRBD1 | 13 | NA | TRBJ2-7 | TRBV5-1 | CASSLNDRGEQYF | TGCGCCAGCAGCTTGAATGACAGGGGAGAGCAGTACTTC
TRBD1 | 16 | NA | TRBJ1-6 | TRBV30 | CAWRGGAGGENSPLHF | TGTGCCTGGAGGGGGGGGGCAGGGGGCGAAAATTCACCCCTCCACTTT
NA | 14 | NA | TRBJ1-6 | TRBV5-4 | CASSTRDTNSPLHF | TGTGCCAGCTCCACCCGGGACACCAATTCACCCCTCCACTTT
TRBD2 | 16 | NA | TRBJ2-1 | TRBV5-1 | CASSLGASGGYNEQFF | TGCGCCAGCAGCTTGGGGGCTAGCGGGGGCTACAATGAGCAGTTCTTC
TRBD2 | 16 | NA | TRBJ2-1 | TRBV7-7 | CASSSGTSGGNNEQFF | TGTGCTAGCAGCTCCGGGACTAGCGGGGGGAACAATGAGCAGTTCTTC
NA | 19 | NA | TRBJ2-1 | TRBV5-4 | CASSGGGGQLGMSLDEQFF | TGTGCCAGCAGCGGGGGGGGCGGGCAGCTAGGCATGTCGTTGGATGAGCAGTTCTTC
NA | 13 | NA | TRBJ2-7 | TRBV7-6 | CASSLAEAYEQYF | TGTGCCAGCAGCTTGGCGGAGGCCTACGAGCAGTACTTC
TRBD2 | 16 | NA | TRBJ2-5 | TRBV3-1/TRBV3-2 | CASSQGPTSGGETQYF | TGTGCCAGCAGCCAAGGCCCGACTAGCGGGGGGGAGACCCAGTACTTC
NA | 13 | NA | TRBJ2-7 | TRBV5-5 | CASSLTLSYEQYF | TGTGCCAGCAGCCTCACGCTGAGCTACGAGCAGTACTTC
TRBD1 | 14 | NA | TRBJ2-7 | TRBV27 | CASSFLDRAYEQYF | TGTGCCAGCAGTTTCCTCGACAGGGCCTACGAGCAGTACTTC
NA | 14 | NA | TRBJ2-7 | TRBV6-5 | CASSLDRTRLGQYF | TGTGCCAGCAGTCTTGACAGGACCAGATTGGGGCAGTACTTC
TRBD1 | 15 | NA | TRBJ1-6 | TRBV10-3 | CAIKSGQGENSPLHF | TGTGCCATCAAATCGGGACAGGGTGAGAATTCACCCCTCCACTTT
TRBD1 | 14 | NA | TRBJ1-1 | TRBV7-2 | CASIQGGRDTEAFF | TGTGCCAGCATACAGGGGGGCAGGGACACTGAAGCTTTCTTT
TRBD1 | 15 | NA | TRBJ2-7 | TRBV4-2 | CASSQGSGQAYEQYF | TGTGCCAGCAGCCAAGGATCGGGACAGGCCTACGAGCAGTACTTC
NA | 15 | NA | TRBJ2-2 | TRBV19 | CASSIGGHLTGELFF | TGTGCCAGTAGTATAGGGGGACACCTCACCGGGGAGCTGTTTTTT
NA | 16 | NA | TRBJ1-3 | TRBV6-5 | CASSSGEGIAGNTIYF | TGTGCCAGCAGTTCGGGCGAGGGAATCGCTGGAAACACCATATATTTT
TRBD1 | 12 | NA | TRBJ2-1 | TRBV9 | CASSVGTGEQFF | TGTGCCAGCAGCGTAGGGACAGGTGAGCAGTTCTTC
TRBD2 | 14 | NA | TRBJ2-2 | TRBV10-3 | CALGVREDSGELFF | TGTGCCCTAGGGGTGCGGGAGGATTCCGGGGAGCTGTTTTTT
TRBD1 | 12 | NA | TRBJ1-2 | TRBV7-2 | CASSPIGGGYTF | TGTGCCAGCAGCCCCATAGGGGGCGGCTACACCTTC
NA | 13 | NA | TRBJ2-2 | TRBV19 | CASSRTHTGELFF | TGTGCCAGTAGTAGGACACATACCGGGGAGCTGTTTTTT
TRBD1 | 15 | NA | TRBJ1-1 | TRBV18 | CASSPWTGLNTEAFF | TGTGCCAGCTCACCCTGGACAGGGCTGAACACTGAAGCTTTCTTT
NA | 15 | NA | TRBJ2-7 | TRBV4-2 | CASSQQGGSSYEQYF | TGTGCCAGCAGCCAGCAGGGGGGCAGCTCCTACGAGCAGTACTTC
TRBD1 | 17 | NA | TRBJ2-7 | TRBV18 | CASSPRNPGQGLVEQYF | TGTGCCAGCTCACCACGTAATCCGGGACAGGGGTTGGTTGAGCAGTACTTC
TRBD2 | 17 | NA | TRBJ2-7 | TRBV7-9 | CATRGLAGGLSGYEQYF | TGTGCCACCCGGGGACTAGCGGGGGGGCTATCGGGATACGAGCAGTACTTC
TRBD1 | 14 | NA | TRBJ1-2 | TRBV5-1 | CASSSETGNYGYTF | TGCGCCAGCAGCTCCGAGACAGGGAACTATGGCTACACCTTC
NA | 13 | NA | TRBJ1-5 | TRBV7-8 | CASRLEGGQPQHF | TGTGCCAGCAGGCTCGAGGGAGGTCAGCCCCAGCATTTT
TRBD1 | 13 | NA | TRBJ1-2 | TRBV3-1/TRBV3-2 | CASSPTGENGYTF | TGTGCCAGCAGTCCAACAGGGGAGAATGGCTACACCTTC
TRBD1 | 13 | NA | TRBJ1-6 | TRBV7-9 | CASSTGQGTPLHF | TGTGCCAGCAGCACCGGACAGGGCACACCCCTCCACTTT
TRBD2 | 17 | NA | TRBJ2-5 | TRBV7-2 | CASTRLGLAISQETQYF | TGTGCCAGCACTAGGTTGGGACTAGCGATATCGCAAGAGACCCAGTACTTC
TRBD2 | 15 | NA | TRBJ2-1 | TRBV19 | CASQGLAGGRDEQFF | TGTGCCAGCCAAGGGCTAGCGGGGGGGAGAGATGAGCAGTTCTTC
NA | 12 | few | TRBJ2-7 | TRBV6-6 | CASRSVGYEQYF | TGTGCCAGCAGATCTGTCGGGTACGAGCAGTACTTC
NA | 13 | few | TRBJ2-7 | TRBV5-8 | CASSLEGAYEQYF | TGTGCCAGCAGCTTGGAGGGAGCCTACGAGCAGTACTTC
NA | 15 | NA | TRBJ1-5 | TRBV6-5 | CATSVQGHSNQPQHF | TGTGCCACAAGTGTACAGGGTCATAGCAATCAGCCCCAGCATTTT